The entry below gives a single T cell receptor (beta chain) sequence along with its context. The antigen is not known. V shed 2 bases, J shed 3 bases, and the junction held 6 bases outside the gene matches. From germline, CDR1 is SNHLY and CDR2 FYNNEI. This CDR3 is 15 amino acids long. Here immunoSEQ multiplex PCR was the method, and the copy in TCRdb shows in-frame clones only, minus some. The top ten hold 3.6% of the sample, which has around 450,000 clones, over 75% seen once. The sample's treatment: roughly 19 received Ad26.COV2.S at low or high dose, single or two shots; several received placebo; per-sample allocation not given. Day 63 after the first vaccine or placebo injection was the time point for sampling. This entry belongs to a study of Ad26.COV2.S vaccination and SARS-CoV-2 variants. The wider study: The trial was COV1001 and the donor's arm was Ad26.COV2.S. In the study, Ad26.COV2.S was injected intramuscularly once, or twice 56 days apart. Whole-study findings and limits: Similar non-spike TCR breadth was seen in vaccine and placebo recipients. Total T cell responses were possibly underestimated by TCR breadth and depth analyses.

The receptor comes from a person between 18 and 59 years old who received the Ad26.COV2.S COVID-19 vaccine or a placebo. The sequences come from peripheral blood, collected in a trial of Ad26.COV2.S vaccine versus placebo. The genes are TRBV2 and TRBJ2-7, with 8 bases aligning to TRBD2. The DNA for the CDR3 is TGTGCCAGCAGTGAATCGGGTAGCGGGGTCTACGAGCAGTACTTC. Translating gives CASSESGSGVYEQYF.